The rows below give T cell receptor beta chains drawn from one sample of a study of glioma-infiltrating T cells. TCRdb redid the calling of the multiplex PCR reads with MiXCR, one entry per CDR3 protein. The sample lists around 180,000 distinct CDR3 sequences; about 40% were seen once. Sequenced: glioma tissue, nonneoplastic brain tissue, or PBMCs (not recorded which). Every receptor here comes from a human donor with low-grade glioma or glioblastoma, undergoing nonglioma brain surgery, or in good health (not recorded which). Both conserved end residues are part of each CDR3. The D gene is left open where the match is weak. Not every row has a clone size; where given, it reads once, few, many or a size class.

>TRBV20-1|-|-|TRBJ1-6
TGCGGTGCTAGGATGTCCGGGGCCCTCTATAATTCACCCCTCCACTTT
CGARMSGALYNSPLHF
>TRBV5-1|-|-|TRBJ2-1
TGCGCCAGCAGCTTGGCCGAGACAGACTACAATGAGCAGTTCTTC
CASSLAETDYNEQFF
>TRBV7-2|TRBD1|many|TRBJ1-1
TGTGCCAGCAGCCCAGGGGGGGAGCGGGCGGCTTTCTTT
CASSPGGERAAFF
>TRBV28|TRBD2|many|TRBJ2-1
TGTGCCAGCAAAAGGGCGGGAGGGGTACAAAACAATGAGCAGTTCTTC
CASKRAGGVQNNEQFF
>TRBV6-1|-|-|TRBJ2-1
TGTGCCAGCAGTGGAGTTCCTTCCCATCACAAATTCTTC
CASSGVPSHHKFF
>TRBV5-4|-|-|TRBJ1-6
TGTGCCAGCAGCCTGGACGGGGGCCGATCACCCCTCCACTTT
CASSLDGGRSPLHF
>TRBV29-1|TRBD1|-|TRBJ2-1
TGCAGCATTTCGGGACAGTTCAATGAGCAGTTCTTC
CSISGQFNEQFF
>TRBV7-2|-|many|TRBJ2-3
TGTGCCAGCAGCTCCGAGGTGGGGCTCACAGATACGCAGTATTTT
CASSSEVGLTDTQYF
>TRBV19|-|-|TRBJ1-1
TGTGCCAGTAGCAAGAACCAAGTGAACACTGAAGCTTTCTTT
CASSKNQVNTEAFF
>TRBV27|TRBD2|many|TRBJ2-7
TGTGCCAGCAGTACCGAACTAGCGGGCACCTACGAGCAGTACTTC
CASSTELAGTYEQYF
>TRBV6-1|-|many|TRBJ2-7
TGTGCCAGCAGTCTACACGGGGGCTTGAGGGACGAGCAGTACTTC
CASSLHGGLRDEQYF
>TRBV4-2|-|-|TRBJ2-7
TGTGCCAGCAGCCAAGAAGCCGGGAGCAGGCGCGAGCAGTACTTC
CASSQEAGSRREQYF
>TRBV27|-|many|TRBJ1-2
TGTGCCAGCAGTTCCACACGAAACGATGGCTACACCTTC
CASSSTRNDGYTF
>TRBV20-1|-|-|TRBJ2-7
TGCAGTGCTAGAGGGAAAGCGGGCGCCTCCTACGAGCAGTACTTC
CSARGKAGASYEQYF
>TRBV28|-|-|TRBJ1-2
TGTGAAAGCAGTACGGGACAAACGAACTATGGCTACACCTTC
CESSTGQTNYGYTF
>TRBV20-1|-|many|TRBJ1-1
TGCAGTGCTAGTTGGACAGACACTGAAGCTTTCTTT
CSASWTDTEAFF
>TRBV27|-|many|TRBJ2-3
TGTGCCAGCTCCAAATTTCGTACAGATACGCAGTATTTT
CASSKFRTDTQYF
>TRBV20-1|-|many|TRBJ2-5
TGCAGTGCCCACGGCCAAGAGACCCAGTACTTC
CSAHGQETQYF
>TRBV18|-|-|TRBJ1-1
TGTGCCAGATCACCTTCGTTCGTAAAAAACACTGAAGCTTTCTTT
CARSPSFVKNTEAFF
>TRBV18|-|-|TRBJ2-1
TGTGCCATCTCACCCGGCGGAAACTACAATGAGCAGTTCTTC
CAISPGGNYNEQFF
>TRBV19|-|-|TRBJ2-1
TGTGCCAGTAGTATAGGAGGGAATAGTGAGCAGTTCTTC
CASSIGGNSEQFF
>TRBV27|-|many|TRBJ2-7
TGTGCCAGCAGCCTTTCCAGGGTAAACGAGCAGTACTTC
CASSLSRVNEQYF
>TRBV28|-|many|TRBJ1-1
TGTGCCACGAAAAGTCCGGGGAACACTGAAGCTTTCTTT
CATKSPGNTEAFF
>TRBV27|TRBD2|many|TRBJ2-5
TGTGCCACTCTAGCGGGAGACGAGACCCAGTACTTC
CATLAGDETQYF
>TRBV6-1|-|-|TRBJ2-7
TGTGCCAGCAGTGAAGCCGCTTTGAGGGGAGAGCAGTACTTC
CASSEAALRGEQYF
>TRBV30|-|few|TRBJ2-7
TGTGCCTGGAGGAGCTCCTACGAGCAGTACTTC
CAWRSSYEQYF
>TRBV28|-|many|TRBJ2-1
TGTGCCAGCAGTAGGGACTTATACAATGAGCAGTTCTTC
CASSRDLYNEQFF
>TRBV20-1|-|-|TRBJ2-7
TGCAGTGCCGCACAGGGACGCGATCAGTGCTTC
CSAAQGRDQCF